The entry that follows covers one TCR beta chain sequence. Its specificity is unknown. This entry belongs to a study of a mutant IDH1 vaccine in newly diagnosed glioma. Study-level background: Visit V12 was at week 35; visit V13 was at week 47.

Germline V gene data show CDR1 as SQVTM and CDR2 as ANQGSEA. Trimming shortened V by 0 bases and J by 4 bases, and 9 bases separated the two germline ends. This CDR3 is 13 amino acids long. As for time point: week 47, end of study. A 20-mer mutant IDH1 peptide at 300 ug was injected subcutaneously with topical imiquimod. Generated by immunoSEQ multiplex PCR, the TCRdb table keeps only in-frame clones and is missing some. The sample consists of roughly 51,000 clones, about four fifths of them appearing once. The sequencing here drew on PBMCs, taken from a glioma patient whose treatment included an IDH1 peptide vaccine. This receptor was identified in a woman in her twenties or thirties with glioma. Some clones in this sample may be carry-over from other donors' samples. The rearrangement links TRBV29-1 to TRBJ1-2; D gene ambiguous. DNA of the CDR3: TGCAGCGTTGAAGATCACGTGTCCTATGGCTACACCTTC. Translating it yields CSVEDHVSYGYTF.